This T cell receptor beta chain was sequenced in a study of control samples from healthy donors and cancer patients. This CDR3 region has 17 residues. The V end was cut by 4 bases, the J end by 0 bases, with 18 bases between. The germline CDR1 and CDR2 sequences are SGHRS and YFSETQ. Profiling relied on immunoSEQ multiplex PCR, and the TCRdb table lists in-frame clones only, not all of them. The data hold about 89,000 clones, with roughly 86% observed a single time. This receptor was taken from a man aged 25 to 45 in good health. The sample consisted of blood. The rearrangement joins TRBV5-1 to TRBJ2-3; a weak D match, TRBD1 (7 bases). The chain's CDR3 is CASSPETGRTSTDTQYF. In DNA, the CDR3 is TGCGCCAGCAGCCCGGAGACAGGGAGGACTAGCACAGATACGCAGTATTTT. Supplemented by reference TRBV5-1 and TRBJ2-3, the full variable domain reads KAGVTQTPRYLIKTRGQQVTLSCSPISGHRSVSWYQQTPGQGLQFLFEYFSETQRNKGNFPGRFSGRQFSNSRSEMNVSTLELGDSALYLCASSPETGRTSTDTQYFGPGTRLTVL.